This T cell receptor (beta chain) was captured in a study of CD4 T cells in relation to SARS-CoV-2 and coronaviruses. Study as a whole: No peptide or an HIV-1 Nef peptide pool served as negative control.

TCRdb's table, derived via immunoSEQ multiplex PCR, lists solely in-frame clones and lacks some. This sample carries about 24,000 clones, about 75% of them seen once, and the ten largest clones take 9.5% to 15%. Trimming stripped 3 bases from V and 4 bases from J, with 4 bases between. CDR1 and CDR2 from the germline V gene are SGHTA and FQGNSA. The CDR3 length is 12 residues. A word on this clone: Its target is unknown.

Unexposed donor CD4+ T cells date from about 2011-2018, before the COVID-19 pandemic. The cells were cultured for about ten days before CD4+ T cells were isolated. The receptor comes from a human donor in good health. The rearrangement links TRBV7-2 to TRBJ2-1; D remains ambiguous. The sample taken for sequencing was CD4+ T cells from PBMCs, cultured in vitro. In nucleotides, the CDR3 is TGTGCCAGCAGCTTGGGGTACAATGAGCAGTTCTTC. The encoded protein is CASSLGYNEQFF.